This T cell receptor (beta chain) appears in the sequencing data of a study of T cell responses to AZD1222 COVID-19 vaccine. Study-level points and caveats: AZD1222 recipients seropositive at baseline numbered only 5 or 6. Spike-specific TCR depth and breadth grew after two AZD1222 doses. Females outnumbered males among donors, who were mostly white British; clonal diversity was possibly underestimated. Targets within unmutated variant regions were reportedly found for nearly half of spike-specific TCRs.

As regards this clone: The antigen is unknown.

This CDR3 region has 13 residues. V gave up 3 bases and J gave up 11 bases, with 16 bases separating them. Repertoires were generated with immunoSEQ multiplex PCR, while TCRdb's copy carries only in-frame clones and drops some. The data contain approximately 140,000 clones, 80% to 95% of them singletons. The gene calls are TRBV12-3 or TRBV12-4 and TRBJ1-1; D unresolved. The sequence came from an adult who received the AZD1222 COVID-19 vaccine. The sequenced sample was peripheral blood, obtained 28 days after the second AZD1222 dose. This chain's CDR3 is CASSFASEGYAFF. Here the CDR3 DNA reads TGTGCCAGCAGTTTCGCTTCAGAGGGATATGCTTTCTTT.